One and the same sample provided the 16 T cell receptor beta chains below, sequenced in a study of blood T cells in healthy people across ages. Through a sample-barcoded 5' primer and a J-beta primer mix, a second PCR was run for roughly 7 to 11 cycles. TCRdb redid the calling of the 5' RACE reads with MiXCR, one entry per CDR3 protein. The data show about 1.6 million distinct CDR3 sequences, roughly 30% seen once. The sample consisted of blood. These receptors came from a woman aged 25 to 39 in good health.

The chain recombines TRBV5-1 with TRBJ2-5, with D perhaps TRBD1 (5 bases). The CDR3 is made up of 14 amino acids. Germline V lookup: CDR1 SGHRS, CDR2 YFSETQ. Trimming took off 4 bases at V and 2 bases at J, with 12 bases between the two ends. The DNA for the CDR3 is TGCGCCAGCAGCCCGAGACAGACTCAAGAGACCCAGTACTTC. It is translated as CASSPRQTQETQYF. Variable domain in full (rest from reference TRBV5-1 and TRBJ2-5): KAGVTQTPRYLIKTRGQQVTLSCSPISGHRSVSWYQQTPGQGLQFLFEYFSETQRNKGNFPGRFSGRQFSNSRSEMNVSTLELGDSALYLCASSPRQTQETQYFGPGTRLLVL.

V is TRBV12-3 or TRBV12-4 and J is TRBJ2-3; D is undetermined. Trimming took off 5 bases at V and 0 bases at J, with 12 bases between the two ends. The CDR3 is 15 residues long. CDR3 sequence reads: CASSTFQASTDTQYF. The DNA of the CDR3 is TGTGCCAGCAGTACCTTCCAGGCAAGCACAGATACGCAGTATTTT.

This sequence joins TRBV2 and TRBJ2-6; D call uncertain. CDR3 length equals 13 residues. The germline V gene encodes CDR1 SNHLY and CDR2 FYNNEI. The V and J ends lost 7 bases and 4 bases respectively, with 8 bases between them. The CDR3 DNA reads as TGTGCCAGCAACTTGCAGGGGGCCAACGTCCTGACTTTC. Its protein is CASNLQGANVLTF.

The V call is TRBV28, the J call TRBJ1-5, with D possibly being TRBD1 (6 bases). The CDR3 runs to 16 residues. CDR1 and CDR2 (germline): MDHEN, SYDVKM. Trimming took off 0 bases at V and 3 bases at J, with 12 bases between the two ends. CDR3 protein: CASSLWGHRNNQPQHF. The CDR3 nucleotides are TGTGCCAGCAGTTTATGGGGACACCGAAACAATCAGCCCCAGCATTTT. The full variable domain, with the rest looked up from reference TRBV28 and TRBJ1-5, is DVKVTQSSRYLVKRTGEKVFLECVQDMDHENMFWYRQDPGLGLRLIYFSYDVKMKEKGDIPEGYSVSREKKERFSLILESASTNQTSMYLCASSLWGHRNNQPQHFGDGTRLSIL.

In this sample, this clonotype turned up a few times. The chain employs TRBV10-2 and TRBJ1-5; D remains ambiguous. There are 12 residues in the CDR3. Trimming removed 4 bases from V and 5 bases from J, with 6 bases in between. CDR1 is WSHSY, CDR2 SAAADI, per germline. CDR3 loop: CASSATYQPQHF. CDR3 bases: TGCGCCAGCAGTGCCACCTATCAGCCCCAGCATTTT.

A few counts support this clonotype. The chain couples TRBV4-1 to TRBJ2-1; 9 nucleotides line up with TRBD1. This CDR3 region has 19 residues. Unmatched junction bases numbered 18, after V lost 0 bases and J lost 9 bases. CDR1 and CDR2 from the germline V gene are MGHRA and YSYEKL. The CDR3 sequence is CASSQDQGLGTGLVREQFF. For the CDR3, the DNA is TGCGCCAGCAGCCAAGATCAGGGACTCGGGACAGGGCTTGTCCGTGAGCAGTTCTTC.

This clonotype showed up just a few times. The chain combines TRBV5-5 with TRBJ2-3; the D is unclear. Trimming took 0 bases from V and 0 from J, leaving 8 bases between them. Germline V gene lookup returns CDR1 SGHKS and CDR2 YYEKEE (reference sequence). The CDR3 covers 15 residues. The CDR3 loop reads CASSLGTTSTDTQYF. The CDR3 nucleotides read TGTGCCAGCAGCTTGGGGACGACTAGCACAGATACGCAGTATTTT.

The rearrangement joins TRBV24-1 to TRBJ1-1; D is uncertain. V was shortened by 10 bases and J by 3 bases, with 17 bases between the two germline ends. The V gene's germline CDR1 is KGHDR and CDR2 SFDVKD. This CDR3 contains 14 residues. The CDR3 sequence is CATSKNQEDTEAFF. The CDR3 nucleotides read TGTGCCACTTCGAAGAATCAGGAGGACACTGAAGCTTTCTTT.

This chain uses TRBV30 with TRBJ2-7; 9 bases agree with TRBD1. Germline loops: CDR1 GTSNPN, CDR2 SVGIG (reference sequence). CDR3 size: 14 residues. J was trimmed by 5 bases and V by 2 bases; bases with no gene match: 7. In DNA, the CDR3 is TGTGCCTGGAGTCTAGGACAGGGGTCCCACGAGCAGTACTTC. This translates into CAWSLGQGSHEQYF.

This chain uses TRBV5-1 with TRBJ2-7; TRBD2 matches at 9 bases. CDR3 length equals 15 residues. The V gene end was trimmed by 1 base and the J gene end by 0 bases; junction bases not matched to a gene: 2. Germline CDR1 reads SGHRS; CDR2 reads YFSETQ. In nucleotides, the CDR3 is TGCGCCAGCAGCTTGAGGACTAGCGCCTCCTACGAGCAGTACTTC. Translation gives CASSLRTSASYEQYF. The complete variable domain, with remaining parts taken from reference TRBV5-1 and TRBJ2-7, reads KAGVTQTPRYLIKTRGQQVTLSCSPISGHRSVSWYQQTPGQGLQFLFEYFSETQRNKGNFPGRFSGRQFSNSRSEMNVSTLELGDSALYLCASSLRTSASYEQYFGPGTRLTVT.

The chain uses TRBV7-8 and TRBJ2-7; possible D gene TRBD1, 5 bases. CDR3 size: 13 residues. V lost 7 bases to trimming and J lost 7 bases, with 17 bases between them. Germline assignment: CDR1 SGHVS and CDR2 FQNEAQ. The CDR3 DNA follows: TGTGCCAGCACCTGGGGCTCCGGTCGGGAGCAGTACTTC. Translation: CASTWGSGREQYF.

A word on this clonotype: The germline gene is not matched at one end of the junction; a read error may be the cause. The CDR3 nucleotides read TGCAGCGTTGAACAGGGGATAGCTAACTATAGCTACACCTTC. It yields the protein CSVEQGIANYSYTF. The chain has TRBV29-1 and TRBJ1-2, with D tentatively TRBD1 (6 bases). CDR1 is SQVTM and CDR2 is ANQGSEA in the germline V gene. This CDR3 comprises 14 residues.

Points on this clonotype: A much larger clone differs by one base, so this may be a read error. The rearrangement links TRBV2 to TRBJ1-1; TRBD1 aligns across 8 bases. Germline V gives CDR1 SNHLY, CDR2 FYNNEI. The CDR3 has 14 amino acids. Written as DNA, the CDR3 is TGTACCAGCAGAGTGACAGGGGAGGGCACTGAAGCTTTCTTT. This encodes CTSRVTGEGTEAFF.

The chain combines TRBV24-1 with TRBJ1-2; 7 bases match TRBD1. CDR1 and CDR2 from the germline V gene are KGHDR and SFDVKD. The CDR3 totals 13 residues. Trimming took 7 bases from V and 6 from J; bases not matched to a gene: 7. This CDR3 is CATSQTGYDGYTF. The CDR3, as DNA: TGTGCCACCAGCCAGACAGGGTATGATGGCTACACCTTC.

This clonotype has more than one count but fewer than ten. The genes are TRBV6-2 or TRBV6-3 and TRBJ1-2; D is undetermined. The V gene lost 6 bases and the J gene lost 4 bases, with 9 bases spanning the gap. Germline CDR1 reads MNHEY; CDR2 reads SVGEGT. The length of the CDR3 is 12 residues. The chain's CDR3 is CASSSKIYGYTF. CDR3 DNA: TGTGCCAGCAGCTCAAAAATCTATGGCTACACCTTC.

This clonotype was counted ten times or more. The gene calls are TRBV25-1 and TRBJ2-7; D ambiguous. V shed 5 bases and J shed 4 bases, with 12 bases lying between them. The CDR3 extends over 13 amino acids. Germline V gene data show CDR1 as MGHDK and CDR2 as SYGVNS. The CDR3, as DNA: TGTGCCAGCAGTAACGGCCGAAATTACGAGCAGTACTTC. Translated: CASSNGRNYEQYF.